The rows below give T cell receptor beta chains drawn from one sample of a study of technical replicates of blood from a handful of donors. Profiled with immunoSEQ multiplex PCR; TCRdb holds only in-frame clones, not every one. The sample records approximately 69,000 clones, about 90% being singletons. Source material: PBMCs. Receptors were obtained from a human donor in good health. Some clones in this sample may be carry-over from other donors' samples. Both conserved end residues are part of each CDR3. A D gene is named only where the DNA matches it firmly. A row's size may be missing; if present it is once, few, many or a size class.

d_call | j_call | clone_size | v_call | cdr3_aa | cdr3_nt
NA | TRBJ1-3 | NA | TRBV6-5 | CASSSNLVSGNTIYF | TGTGCCAGCAGTTCGAACTTAGTCTCTGGAAACACCATATATTTT
TRBD1 | TRBJ2-3 | NA | TRBV4-3 | CASSHLLTGGADTQYF | TGCGCCAGCAGCCATCTTCTGACAGGGGGCGCCGATACGCAGTATTTT
TRBD1 | TRBJ1-5 | few | TRBV10-3 | CAISESQGGLGNQPQHF | TGTGCCATCAGTGAGTCTCAGGGGGGCCTTGGCAATCAGCCCCAGCATTTT
NA | TRBJ1-1 | NA | TRBV2 | CASSDTQATEAFF | TGTGCCAGCAGTGACACCCAAGCAACTGAAGCTTTCTTT
TRBD1 | TRBJ1-5 | NA | TRBV18 | CASSPADRVSQPQHF | TGTGCCAGCTCACCAGCGGACAGGGTTAGTCAGCCCCAGCATTTT
NA | TRBJ1-5 | few | TRBV28 | CASSSLPQPQHF | TGTGCCAGCAGTTCCCTCCCTCAGCCCCAGCATTTT
TRBD1 | TRBJ2-1 | NA | TRBV25-1 | CASSEYRATGGNEQFF | TGTGCCAGCAGTGAATATCGGGCGACAGGGGGCAATGAGCAGTTCTTC
NA | TRBJ1-1 | NA | TRBV9 | CASSARLVSAEAFF | TGTGCCAGCAGCGCCAGACTGGTGAGCGCTGAAGCTTTCTTT
NA | TRBJ2-1 | NA | TRBV7-9 | CASSTGSAEQFF | TGTGCCAGCAGTACAGGTTCGGCTGAGCAGTTCTTC
NA | TRBJ2-1 | once | TRBV2 | CASSRENEQFF | TGTGCCAGCAGTCGGGAAAATGAGCAGTTCTTC
TRBD1 | TRBJ2-7 | NA | TRBV15 | CATSPQGANEQYF | TGTGCCACGAGCCCTCAGGGGGCGAACGAGCAGTACTTC
NA | TRBJ1-1 | NA | TRBV2 | CASSRGGLNTEAFF | TGTGCCAGCAGCCGAGGGGGATTGAACACTGAAGCTTTCTTT
TRBD2 | TRBJ2-1 | few | TRBV2 | CASTQVGEGEQFF | TGTGCCAGCACCCAAGTGGGGGAGGGAGAGCAGTTCTTC
NA | TRBJ2-5 | NA | TRBV5-1 | CASSLGSQETQYF | TGCGCCAGCAGCTTGGGCAGCCAAGAGACCCAGTACTTC
TRBD2 | TRBJ2-3 | NA | TRBV4-1 | CASSQASAQRGGADTQYF | TGCGCCAGCAGCCAAGCCTCCGCCCAGCGCGGGGGAGCAGATACGCAGTATTTT
TRBD1 | TRBJ1-6 | NA | TRBV19 | CASSPRTDRGGSPLHF | TGTGCCAGTAGTCCGCGGACGGACAGGGGGGGTTCACCCCTCCACTTT
NA | TRBJ2-1 | NA | TRBV6-1 | CATGPSSYNEQFF | TGTGCCACCGGTCCGAGCTCCTACAATGAGCAGTTCTTC
NA | TRBJ1-1 | NA | TRBV7-9 | CASSLGRGKEAFF | TGTGCCAGCAGCTTAGGGCGGGGGAAGGAAGCTTTCTTT
TRBD1 | TRBJ2-7 | NA | TRBV4-1 | CASSHPGQGSYEQYF | TGCGCCAGCAGCCATCCGGGACAGGGGTCCTACGAGCAGTACTTC
NA | TRBJ1-1 | NA | TRBV7-3 | CASSLGGSTEAFF | TGTGCCAGCAGCTTAGGAGGGAGCACTGAAGCTTTCTTT
NA | TRBJ2-3 | few | TRBV12-5 | CASGLINTDTQYF | TGTGCTAGTGGTTTGATCAACACAGATACGCAGTATTTT
NA | TRBJ1-3 | NA | TRBV7-2 | CASSFSLSGNTIYF | TGTGCCAGCAGCTTTTCCCTCTCTGGAAACACCATATATTTT
NA | TRBJ2-5 | once | TRBV7-2 | CASSLVATRLETQYF | TGTGCCAGCAGCTTAGTAGCGACTCGTTTGGAGACCCAGTACTTC
TRBD1 | TRBJ2-7 | NA | TRBV7-6 | CASSFDRGEQYF | TGTGCCAGCAGCTTCGACAGGGGGGAGCAGTACTTC